The T cell receptor beta chain under discussion was sequenced for a study of T cell responses to AZD1222 COVID-19 vaccine. Using immunoSEQ multiplex PCR, the repertoire was profiled, and TCRdb retains in-frame clones only, with some absent. The sample contains more than 110,000 clones, approximately 90% of which appear only once. Turning to this clone: As yet, its antigen is unknown.

The length of the CDR3 is 11 residues. The V gene lost 3 bases and the J gene lost 6 bases, with 9 bases spanning the gap. Germline loops: CDR1 GTSNPN, CDR2 SVGIG (reference sequence). Whole-study results and caveats: Among AZD1222 vaccinees, only five or six were seropositive at baseline. Donors were largely white British and mainly female; clonal diversity was possibly underestimated.

The source of this sequence is an adult who received the AZD1222 COVID-19 vaccine. Sequenced material: peripheral blood, taken 28 days after the second AZD1222 dose. V gene TRBV30 combines with J gene TRBJ2-7, with D unclear. This CDR3 reads CAWRLLGEQYF. CDR3 nucleotides: TGTGCCTGGAGACTTCTAGGCGAGCAGTACTTC.